One and the same sample provided the 23 T cell receptor beta chains below, sequenced in a study of glioma-infiltrating T cells after dendritic cell vaccination. Profiled with immunoSEQ multiplex PCR; TCRdb holds only in-frame clones, not every one. The sample yields tens of thousands of clones, almost 85% seen once. Sequences were derived from blood, sampled before dendritic cell vaccination. The receptors stem from a human donor with glioblastoma.

The genes are TRBV9 and TRBJ1-1; D perhaps matches TRBD1 (6 bases). Looked up from germline, CDR1 is SGDLS and CDR2 is YYNGEE. The CDR3 is made up of 14 amino acids. Trimming took 2 bases from V and 4 from J, leaving 12 bases between them. The CDR3 region is CASSVGRGGTEAFF. The CDR3 DNA sequence: TGTGCCAGCAGCGTGGGCAGGGGCGGCACTGAAGCTTTCTTT.

V gene TRBV7-3 combines with J gene TRBJ2-1, with D possibly being TRBD2 (6 bases). The CDR3 contains 16 residues. The V and J ends lost 6 bases and 3 bases respectively, with 18 bases between them. From germline, CDR1 is SGHTA and CDR2 FQGTGA. The CDR3 sequence is CASRAQGAGFYNEQFF. CDR3 sequence (DNA): TGTGCCAGCAGGGCCCAAGGCGCGGGGTTCTACAATGAGCAGTTCTTC.

The chain joins TRBV11-1 to TRBJ1-1; D is undetermined. The germline V gene has CDR1 SGHAT and CDR2 FQDESV (reference sequence). CDR3 length: 17 amino acids. The V gene lost 2 bases and the J gene lost 0 bases, with 16 bases spanning the gap. CDR3 residues: CASSLLVGGSLNTEAFF. CDR3 in DNA: TGTGCCAGCAGCTTATTAGTCGGAGGGAGTTTGAACACTGAAGCTTTCTTT. Supplemented by reference TRBV11-1 and TRBJ1-1, the full variable domain reads EAEVAQSPRYKITEKSQAVAFWCDPISGHATLYWYRQILGQGPELLVQFQDESVVDDSQLPKDRFSAERLKGVDSTLKIQPAELGDSAMYLCASSLLVGGSLNTEAFFGQGTRLTVV.

The gene calls are TRBV27 and TRBJ2-3, with 7 bases identical to TRBD2. This CDR3 spans 18 amino acids. CDR1 is MNHEY, CDR2 SMNVEV, per germline (reference sequence). Trimming removed 0 bases from V and 0 bases from J; junction bases left unmatched: 9. The chain's CDR3 is CASSLSGLAATSTDTQYF. For the CDR3, the DNA is TGTGCCAGCAGTTTATCGGGCCTAGCGGCGACTAGCACAGATACGCAGTATTTT.

The chain joins TRBV11-2 to TRBJ1-2, with 9 bases identical to TRBD1. Germline loops: CDR1 SGHAT, CDR2 FQNNGV. CDR3 size: 14 residues. Germline trimming cut 5 bases from V and 6 bases from J; bases unmatched to any gene: 7. The CDR3 DNA sequence: TGTGCCAGCAGCACCCCGAGGGACAGGGATGGCTACACCTTC. It translates to CASSTPRDRDGYTF.

The chain joins TRBV29-1 to TRBJ2-2; D is perhaps TRBD2 (6 bases). Trimming took 2 bases from V and 5 from J, leaving 12 bases between them. The CDR3 extends over 14 amino acids. Germline assignment: CDR1 SQVTM and CDR2 ANQGSEA. DNA of the CDR3: TGCAGCGTTGAAAGCGGGCAGCGAACCGGGGAGCTGTTTTTT. Translating gives CSVESGQRTGELFF.

The DNA for the CDR3 is TGTGCCAGCAGCGCGGACAGTCCCGTGGCCAACGTCCTGACTTTC. Translation: CASSADSPVANVLTF. This chain connects TRBV7-9 to TRBJ2-6, with a possible D match to TRBD1 (6 bases). With 5 bases removed from V and 6 bases from J, the gap between germline ends came to 14 bases. The germline gives CDR1 SEHNR, CDR2 FQNEAQ (reference sequence). This CDR3 region has 15 residues.

CDR3 coding DNA: TGTGCCTGGAGGGCCACATTGGAAAACATTCAGTACTTC. It translates to CAWRATLENIQYF. V usage is TRBV30 and J usage is TRBJ2-4; D is unresolved. In germline, CDR1 is GTSNPN, CDR2 SVGIG (reference sequence). The CDR3 loop spans 13 amino acids. V shed 3 bases and J shed 5 bases, with 11 bases lying between them.

This chain uses TRBV2 with TRBJ1-2, with TRBD1 matching over 9 bases. Per the germline V gene, CDR1 is SNHLY and CDR2 is FYNNEI. This CDR3 comprises 12 residues. V was pared by 6 bases and J by 7 bases, with 3 bases of the junction left unmatched. The CDR3 nucleotides are TGTGCCAGCAGCGGGACAGGGTTTGGCTACACCTTC. Translating it yields CASSGTGFGYTF.

V is TRBV2 and J is TRBJ2-5, with 10 bases aligning to TRBD2. The ends lost 5 bases at V and 0 bases at J; junction bases unmatched: 3. Germline V CDR1 and CDR2: SNHLY, FYNNEI. CDR3 length: 15 residues. DNA for the CDR3: TGTGCCAGCAGTCCCGGACTAGCGGACCAAGAGACCCAGTACTTC. Translating it yields CASSPGLADQETQYF.

V is TRBV2 and J is TRBJ1-2; D is perhaps TRBD1 (6 bases). V shed 3 bases and J shed 8 bases, with 13 bases lying between them. This CDR3 region has 13 residues. Germline assignment: CDR1 SNHLY and CDR2 FYNNEI. CDR3 residues: CASSDSGAGGYTF. The CDR3 DNA is TGTGCCAGCAGTGATTCAGGGGCAGGGGGCTACACCTTC.

The chain uses TRBV5-6 and TRBJ2-7, with TRBD2 matching over 10 bases. V lost 3 bases, J lost 3 bases, and 6 bases stayed unmatched. Germline CDR1 is SGHDT and CDR2 is YYEEEE. The CDR3 is 15 residues long. CDR3 bases: TGTGCCAGCAGCTCAACCGGGACTAGCGTCTACGAGCAGTACGTC. Its protein is CASSSTGTSVYEQYV.

CDR3 sequence (DNA): TGCGCCAGCAGCTTGGGGGACAGCCTAAGGGTGGAGACCCAGTACTTC. Its protein product is CASSLGDSLRVETQYF. This sequence joins TRBV5-1 and TRBJ2-5, with 7 bases identical to TRBD1. The germline CDR1 and CDR2 sequences are SGHRS and YFSETQ. Germline trimming cut 0 bases from V and 5 bases from J; bases unmatched to any gene: 10. CDR3 length: 16 residues.

This sequence joins TRBV19 and TRBJ2-1; 8 positions match TRBD2. V gave up 2 bases and J gave up 11 bases; unmatched junction bases: 11. Per germline, CDR1 LNHDA and CDR2 SQIVND (reference sequence). The CDR3 consists of 15 residues. CDR3 region: CASSILVRRGGKQFF. The CDR3 DNA sequence: TGTGCCAGTAGTATATTGGTAAGACGGGGGGGGAAGCAGTTCTTC.

This clone was found once. The rearrangement links TRBV5-1 to TRBJ2-7, with 9 bases fitting TRBD1. V lost 2 bases to trimming and J lost 0 bases; unmatched junction nucleotides: 3. CDR1 and CDR2 (germline): SGHRS, YFSETQ. The CDR3 runs to 15 residues. This CDR3 reads CASSLTGGSSYEQYV. In DNA form, the CDR3 reads TGCGCCAGCAGCTTAACAGGGGGCAGCTCCTACGAGCAGTACGTC.

CDR3 sequence (DNA): TGTGCCACCAGCAGAGGTGGGCCCAATCAGCCCCAGCATTTT. Protein: CATSRGGPNQPQHF. This chain uses TRBV15 with TRBJ1-5; D gene uncertain. The germline CDR1 and CDR2 sequences are LNHNV and YYDKDF (reference sequence). V lost 1 base to trimming and J lost 3 bases, with 7 bases between them. This CDR3 contains 14 residues.

The chain uses TRBV19 and TRBJ1-1; 9 nucleotides match TRBD1. This CDR3 comprises 14 residues. The germline CDR1 and CDR2 sequences are LNHDA and SQIVND (reference sequence). V dropped 9 bases and J dropped 1; count of bases not matched to a gene: 6. The CDR3 DNA is TGTGCCAGCAAACCGGGACAGGGGAACACTGAAGCTTTCTTT. Protein: CASKPGQGNTEAFF. Variable domain in full (rest from reference TRBV19 and TRBJ1-1): DGGITQSPKYLFRKEGQNVTLSCEQNLNHDAMYWYRQDPGQGLRLIYYSQIVNDFQKGDIAEGYSVSREKKESFPLTVTSAQKNPTAFYLCASKPGQGNTEAFFGQGTRLTVV.

The chain employs TRBV5-1 and TRBJ2-2; TRBD2 matches at 7 bases. From germline, CDR1 is SGHRS and CDR2 YFSETQ. The CDR3 contains 16 residues. V was pared by 4 bases and J by 4 bases, with 10 bases of the junction left unmatched. CDR3 DNA: TGCGCCAGCAGCGGGGGACTAAGCGGAGCCACCGGGGAGCTGTTTTTT. Encoded protein: CASSGGLSGATGELFF.

This sequence joins TRBV6-6 and TRBJ2-7, with D maybe TRBD1 (5 bases). Trimming removed 2 bases at V and 4 bases at J, with 9 bases between. This CDR3 contains 13 residues. CDR1 and CDR2 (germline): MNHNY, SVGAGI (reference sequence). The CDR3 reads CASSYVAGYEQYV. CDR3 nucleotide sequence: TGTGCCAGCAGTTACGTTGCAGGGTACGAGCAGTACGTC.

The rearrangement uses TRBV9 and TRBJ2-3, with D possibly being TRBD2 (6 bases). CDR1 SGDLS and CDR2 YYNGEE come from the germline V gene. V was cut by 0 bases and J by 4 bases, with 12 bases left in between. This CDR3 has 15 residues. The CDR3 region has the DNA TGTGCCAGCAGCGTAGTTGGAGGGGAGGCAGATACGCAGTATTTT. Translation gives CASSVVGGEADTQYF.

This rearrangement joins TRBV5-6 to TRBJ2-1; D might be TRBD1 (6 bases). Looked up from germline, CDR1 is SGHDT and CDR2 is YYEEEE. The CDR3 totals 18 residues. V was trimmed by 4 bases and J by 3 bases, leaving 23 bases between them. The CDR3 bases are TGTGCCAGCAGCGGAACAGGGTGGGTTCTCGTCGGCTACAATGAGCAGTTCTTC. Protein product: CASSGTGWVLVGYNEQFF.

A few counts support this clone. This chain connects TRBV25-1 to TRBJ2-7; D is possibly TRBD1 (6 bases). This CDR3 contains 15 residues. CDR1 and CDR2 (germline): MGHDK, SYGVNS. Between the trimmed V and J ends, which lost 1 base and 3 bases, there was a span of 13 bases. CDR3 DNA sequence: TGTGCCAGCAGTGAATTGGGGGCAGCTAGCTACGAGCAGTACTTC. The encoded protein is CASSELGAASYEQYF.

The chain links TRBV19 to TRBJ2-2, with D tentatively TRBD1 (6 bases). V lost 3 bases to trimming and J lost 2 bases, with 10 bases between them. Germline V CDR1 and CDR2: LNHDA, SQIVND (reference sequence). The CDR3 loop spans 15 amino acids. The CDR3 protein is CASSIQGRNTGELFF. The DNA for the CDR3 is TGTGCCAGTAGTATTCAGGGGAGAAACACCGGGGAGCTGTTTTTT.